This T cell receptor (beta chain) was captured in a study of blood T cell repertoires in COVID-19. Across the whole study: Samples representing acute and convalescent COVID-19 were sourced from the United States, Italy and Spain. T cells, B-cell-depleted T cells, or PBMCs supplied cDNA or gDNA.

Trimming left V 4 bases short and J 6 bases short, with 19 bases between. CDR1 LGHNA and CDR2 YNFKEQ come from the germline V gene. The CDR3 runs to 16 residues. Sequenced by immunoSEQ multiplex PCR; TCRdb stores in-frame clones only, minus some. The sample carries roughly 80,000 clones, roughly 87% recorded once. This chain joins TRBV4-2 and TRBJ1-5; D remains unclear. This receptor was identified in an elderly man with acute or convalescent COVID-19. The sequencing input was peripheral blood. In DNA, the CDR3 is TGTGCCAGCAGCCCATGGACTTCAACCCTTCCTCAGCCCCAGCATTTT. As protein: CASSPWTSTLPQPQHF.